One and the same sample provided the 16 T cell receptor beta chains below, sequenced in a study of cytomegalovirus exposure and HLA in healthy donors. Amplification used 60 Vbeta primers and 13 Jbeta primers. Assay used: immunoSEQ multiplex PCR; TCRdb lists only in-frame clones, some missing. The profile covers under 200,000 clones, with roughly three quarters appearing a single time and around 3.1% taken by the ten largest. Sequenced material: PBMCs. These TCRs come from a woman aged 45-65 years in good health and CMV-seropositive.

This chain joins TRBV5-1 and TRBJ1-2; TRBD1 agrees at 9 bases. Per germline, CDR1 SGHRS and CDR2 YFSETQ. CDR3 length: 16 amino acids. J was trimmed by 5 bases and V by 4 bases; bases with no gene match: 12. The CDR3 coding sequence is TGCGCCAGCAGCGGAAGCGGGACAGGGCTGTTGTATGGCTACACCTTC. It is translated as CASSGSGTGLLYGYTF.

CDR3 region: CASSERASGGGHEQYF. CDR3 nucleotides: TGTGCCAGCAGTGAAAGGGCGAGCGGGGGGGGCCACGAGCAGTACTTC. The chain carries TRBV6-1 and TRBJ2-7; 10 nucleotides line up with TRBD2. V lost 2 bases and J lost 5; bases outside the gene matches: 9. From germline, CDR1 is MNHNS and CDR2 SASEGT. The CDR3 spans 16 residues.

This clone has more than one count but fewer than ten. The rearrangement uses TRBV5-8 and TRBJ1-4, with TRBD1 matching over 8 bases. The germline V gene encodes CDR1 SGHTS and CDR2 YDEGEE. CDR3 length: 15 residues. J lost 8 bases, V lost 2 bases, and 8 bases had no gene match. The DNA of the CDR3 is TGTGCCAGCAGCTTAGCAGGGGGCAGAGGGGAAAAACTGTTTTTT. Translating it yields CASSLAGGRGEKLFF.

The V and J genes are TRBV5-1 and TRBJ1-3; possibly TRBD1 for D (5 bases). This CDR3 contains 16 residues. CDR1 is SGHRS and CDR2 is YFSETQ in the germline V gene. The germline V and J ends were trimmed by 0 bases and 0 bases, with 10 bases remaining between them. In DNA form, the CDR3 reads TGCGCCAGCAGCTTGGAGGGGTTGCGCTCTGGAAACACCATATATTTT. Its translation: CASSLEGLRSGNTIYF.

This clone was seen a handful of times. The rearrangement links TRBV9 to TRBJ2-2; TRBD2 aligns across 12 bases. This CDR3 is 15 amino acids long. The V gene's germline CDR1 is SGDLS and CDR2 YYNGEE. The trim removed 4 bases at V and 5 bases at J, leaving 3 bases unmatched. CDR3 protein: CASSLLAGGTGELFF. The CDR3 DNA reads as TGTGCCAGCAGCCTACTAGCGGGAGGTACCGGGGAGCTGTTTTTT.

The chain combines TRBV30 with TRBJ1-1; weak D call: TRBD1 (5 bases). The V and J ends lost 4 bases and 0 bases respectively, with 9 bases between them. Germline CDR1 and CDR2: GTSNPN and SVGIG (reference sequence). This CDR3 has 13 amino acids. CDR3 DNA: TGTGCCTGGAAGGGGCGGTTGAACACTGAAGCTTTCTTT. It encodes CAWKGRLNTEAFF.

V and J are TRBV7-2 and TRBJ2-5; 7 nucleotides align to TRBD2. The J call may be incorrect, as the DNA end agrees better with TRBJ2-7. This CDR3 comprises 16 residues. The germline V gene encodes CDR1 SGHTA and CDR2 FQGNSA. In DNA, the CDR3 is TGTGCCAGCAGCCTTCTGGGGGGAGGGCCTTCCTACGAGCAGTACTTC. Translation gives CASSLLGGGPSYEQYF.

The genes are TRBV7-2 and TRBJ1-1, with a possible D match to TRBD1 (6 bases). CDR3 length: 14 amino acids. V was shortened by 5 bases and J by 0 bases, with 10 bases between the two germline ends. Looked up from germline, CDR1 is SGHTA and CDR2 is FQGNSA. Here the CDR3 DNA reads TGTGCCAGCAGCCGGGACATCCTGAACACTGAAGCTTTCTTT. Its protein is CASSRDILNTEAFF.

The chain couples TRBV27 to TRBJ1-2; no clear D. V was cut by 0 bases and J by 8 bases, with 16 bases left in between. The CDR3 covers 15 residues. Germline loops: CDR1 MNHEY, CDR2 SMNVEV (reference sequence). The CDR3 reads CASSLSWEATRGYTF. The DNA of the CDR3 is TGTGCCAGCAGTTTATCGTGGGAGGCAACCCGGGGCTACACCTTC.

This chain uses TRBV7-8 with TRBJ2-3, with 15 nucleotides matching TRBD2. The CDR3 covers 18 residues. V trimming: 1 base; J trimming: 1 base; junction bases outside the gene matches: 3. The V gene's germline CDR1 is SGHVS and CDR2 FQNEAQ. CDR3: CASSLGTSGRAGTDTQYF. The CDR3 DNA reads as TGTGCCAGCAGCTTAGGGACTAGCGGGAGGGCCGGCACAGATACGCAGTATTTT.

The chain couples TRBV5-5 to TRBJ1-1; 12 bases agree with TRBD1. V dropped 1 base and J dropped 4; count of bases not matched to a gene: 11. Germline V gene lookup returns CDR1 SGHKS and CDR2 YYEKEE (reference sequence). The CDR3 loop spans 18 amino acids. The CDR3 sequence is CASSLRGTGGLSVTEAFF. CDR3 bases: TGTGCCAGCAGCTTGCGTGGGACAGGGGGCTTGAGCGTCACTGAAGCTTTCTTT.

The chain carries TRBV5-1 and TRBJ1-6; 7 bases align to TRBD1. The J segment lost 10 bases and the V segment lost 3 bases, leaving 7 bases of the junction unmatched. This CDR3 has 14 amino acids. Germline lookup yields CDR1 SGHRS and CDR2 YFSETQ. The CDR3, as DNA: TGCGCCAGCAGCTCCCAGGGGGGCGGCTCACCCCTCCACTTT. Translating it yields CASSSQGGGSPLHF. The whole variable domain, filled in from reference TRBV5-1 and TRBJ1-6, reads KAGVTQTPRYLIKTRGQQVTLSCSPISGHRSVSWYQQTPGQGLQFLFEYFSETQRNKGNFPGRFSGRQFSNSRSEMNVSTLELGDSALYLCASSSQGGGSPLHFGNGTRLTVT.

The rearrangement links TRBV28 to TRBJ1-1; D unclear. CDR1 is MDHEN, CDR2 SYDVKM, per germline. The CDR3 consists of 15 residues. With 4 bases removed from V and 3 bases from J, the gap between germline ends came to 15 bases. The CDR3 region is CASSYGMTRHTEAFF. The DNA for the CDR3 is TGTGCCAGCAGTTACGGCATGACAAGGCACACTGAAGCTTTCTTT.

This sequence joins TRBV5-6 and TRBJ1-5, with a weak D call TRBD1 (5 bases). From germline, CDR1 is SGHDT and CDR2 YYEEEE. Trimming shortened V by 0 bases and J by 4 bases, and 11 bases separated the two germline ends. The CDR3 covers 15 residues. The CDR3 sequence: CASSLAAAGNQPQHF. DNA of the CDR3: TGTGCCAGCAGCTTGGCGGCGGCAGGGAATCAGCCCCAGCATTTT.

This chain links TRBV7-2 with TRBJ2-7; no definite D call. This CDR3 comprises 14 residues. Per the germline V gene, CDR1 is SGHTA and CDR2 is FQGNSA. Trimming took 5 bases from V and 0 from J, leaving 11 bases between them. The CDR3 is CASSPLDTSYEQYF. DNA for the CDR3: TGTGCCAGCAGCCCCTTAGACACCTCCTACGAGCAGTACTTC.

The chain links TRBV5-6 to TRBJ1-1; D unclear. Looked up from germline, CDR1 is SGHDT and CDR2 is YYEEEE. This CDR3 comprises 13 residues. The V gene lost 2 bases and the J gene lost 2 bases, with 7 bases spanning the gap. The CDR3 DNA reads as TGTGCCAGCAGCTTCCTACTTAACACTGAAGCTTTCTTT. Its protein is CASSFLLNTEAFF.